The clone carrying this T cell receptor (beta chain) was observed many times. Its antigen is still unknown. TCRdb called the 5' RACE reads again in MiXCR, with one record for every CDR3 protein. The sample has 8,500 to 14,000 distinct CDR3 sequences; under 35% are singletons. Study results and limitations: Larger-cohort validation covered only one TCR beta V-J rearrangement.

The sorted Tregs were CD4+CD25+CD127-/low cells. The ends were cut back, 4 bases at V and 3 bases at J, with 6 bases in the middle. Germline assignment: CDR1 KGHSH and CDR2 LQKENI. The CDR3 runs to 13 residues. Sequencing input: Tregs sorted from a lymph node. This sequence was found in a female donor with breast cancer. This chain joins TRBV18 and TRBJ2-2; no reliable D call. CDR3 sequence (DNA): TGTGCCAGCTCACTACGGGACACCGGGGAGCTGTTTTTT. This codes for CASSLRDTGELFF.